This T cell receptor (beta chain) was sequenced during a study of T cells in Graves' hyperthyroidism and ophthalmopathy (dated by TCRdb to 2018 to 2020). Study-level background: Peripheral blood was sampled at the time of initial diagnosis, prior to any treatment. TCR V-J signatures able to tell the groups apart were searched for in a discovery cohort of approximately 95 patients, of whom around 43 had Graves' ophthalmopathy and more than 55 had stable Graves' hyperthyroidism. Prospective prediction of ophthalmopathy was tested in an independent validation cohort consisting of roughly 20 hyperthyroidism patients and some 16 patients who later progressed to ophthalmopathy. For training and testing, the roughly 97 patients in the discovery cohort were randomly divided in a 7:3 ratio. In addition, the study compared T-cell repertoires in thyroid tissue and in blood from six Graves' hyperthyroidism patients. Once sampling was done, hyperthyroidism patients were given methimazole at a starting dose of 30 mg daily, whereas ophthalmopathy patients were given high-dose intravenous methylprednisolone. TCR Vbeta CDR3 sequencing of 135 peripheral blood samples (around 45 ophthalmopathy, 75 to 85 hyperthyroidism and about 17 progressor patients) is reported in the paper. General study outcomes and caveats: Sample size was not statistically predetermined, and blinding of investigators to group allocation was not performed. Most expanded thyroid clonotypes (frequency above 0.001) were also found in blood, which suggests that blood repertoires may mirror thyroid immune responses. During validation, the model predicted progression to ophthalmopathy a median of approximately six months ahead of onset, with more than 55% sensitivity and 72% to 80% specificity. A 13 V-J signature model separated ophthalmopathy from stable hyperthyroidism, with approximately 87% sensitivity and roughly 82% specificity in cross-validation and 80%/75% in testing.

Amplification of TCR beta CDR3 regions was carried out from RNA transcripts. The first round of RT-PCR for the TCR CDR3 was performed with the HTBI primer set and the Qiagen OneStep RT-PCR kit. Libraries were constructed in a second round of multiplex PCR, after which size selection and purification were carried out. The libraries were sequenced on an Illumina HiSeq2000 using paired-end 100 bp reads. In the paper's pipeline: SOAPnuke was used to process the raw data, with reads discarded if the reads contained adapters or uncalled bases, had a mean Phred below 15, or lacked an exact constant-primer or identifier match. High-quality paired reads were merged using COPE v1.2.5, and each unique nucleotide sequence was defined as a clonotype. Clonotypes were aligned to IMGT TRBV, TRBD and TRBJ reference segments using MiTCR v1.1. The analysis included only V-J combinations with a frequency above 0.0001, which together covered 98% to 99.2% of the repertoires. A TCS score was defined as the ratio of F50 (clonal expansion) to E x V (chaos), with BLOSUM62-based TCRdist applied between CDR3 peptides within each V-J. Welch's t-statistics and random forest reduced 500 to 550 V-J features to 10 to 15, which were used in a naive Bayes classifier (R e1071). TCRdb trimmed the raw reads at Q25, called clones with MiXCR and kept productive beta chains. For every CDR3 protein sequence, its rows merge into one entry that carries the most common genes and DNA. These V and J calls derive from TCRdb rather than the authors' analysis. The sample has some 270,000 distinct CDR3 sequences on record, around 26% of them singletons. The top ten clonotypes cover under 40% of the sample.

In the ophthalmopathy patients, disease was moderately to severely active, with a Clinical Activity Score of 3 or more, a NOSPECS grade of 4 or more, and a duration of less than 3 months. The study excluded patients with uncontrolled infections, other autoimmune diseases, pregnancy or lactation. Diagnoses were established on the basis of clinical symptoms, serum thyroxine and TRAb, thyroid ultrasound, and orbital computed tomography. PBMCs were separated from roughly 10 ml of fresh peripheral blood using Ficoll-Paque density gradient centrifugation. Trizol reagent was used to extract total RNA, and RNA quality was then checked on an Agilent 2100 Bioanalyzer. Measured from the cysteine to the phenylalanine, the CDR3 is 13 residues long. Just the 39-base CDR3 DNA is kept, in frame starting at base 1. The germline V end is reduced by 6 bases and the J end by 5 bases; junction bases left unmatched: 7. CDR1 and CDR2 were assigned from the germline V gene as ENHRY and SYGVKD.

This clonotype was detected ten times or more. Its target antigen remains unknown. No qualities accompany the bases; no much larger clone lies one base away. The rearrangement joined TRBV10-3 to TRBJ2-7; 7 central bases correspond to TRBD1. This clonotype was obtained from a middle-aged woman with Graves' ophthalmopathy. The sample comprised blood. The encoded CDR3 is CAISLTGVDEQYF. The sequence in DNA is TGTGCCATCAGCCTTACAGGGGTGGACGAGCAGTACTTC.